This T cell receptor (beta chain) derives from a study of blood T cell repertoires in COVID-19. Study in general: Italy, Spain and the United States were the sources of the convalescent and acute COVID-19 samples. Sample material is recorded as cDNA or gDNA derived from T cells, B-cell-depleted T cells, or PBMCs.

The Seattle patients, enrolled during active infection, were followed longitudinally. Produced via immunoSEQ multiplex PCR; TCRdb's table is partial and in-frame only. The table includes about 200,000 clones, roughly 84% detected once. The CDR3 has 20 residues. The trim removed 3 bases at V and 1 base at J, leaving 13 bases unmatched. Germline assignment: CDR1 WSHSY and CDR2 SAAADI. V and J are TRBV10-2 and TRBJ2-1, with TRBD2 matching 12 bases. Sequenced: peripheral blood. The sequence came from a man aged 45-60 years with COVID-19, enrolled during active disease. DNA of the CDR3: TGCGCCAGCAGTGACACAACGGGACTAGCGGGCCGCCTTTCCTACAATGAGCAGTTCTTC. Translating it yields CASSDTTGLAGRLSYNEQFF.